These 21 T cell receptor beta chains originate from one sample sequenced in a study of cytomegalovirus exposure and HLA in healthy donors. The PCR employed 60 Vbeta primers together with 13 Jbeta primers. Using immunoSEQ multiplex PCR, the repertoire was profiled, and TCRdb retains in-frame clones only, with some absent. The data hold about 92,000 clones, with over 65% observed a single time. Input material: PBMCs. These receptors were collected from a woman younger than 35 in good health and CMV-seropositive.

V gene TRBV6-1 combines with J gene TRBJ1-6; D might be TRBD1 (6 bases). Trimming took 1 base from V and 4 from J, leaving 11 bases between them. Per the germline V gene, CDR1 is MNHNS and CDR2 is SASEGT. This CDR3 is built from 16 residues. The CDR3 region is CASSEDAGAYNSPLHF. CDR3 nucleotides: TGTGCCAGCAGTGAAGATGCAGGGGCGTATAATTCACCCCTCCACTTT.

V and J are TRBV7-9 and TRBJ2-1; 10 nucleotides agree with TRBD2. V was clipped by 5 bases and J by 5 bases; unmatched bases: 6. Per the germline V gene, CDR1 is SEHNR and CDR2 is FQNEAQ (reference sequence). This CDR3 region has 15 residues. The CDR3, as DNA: TGTGCCAGCAGCCAATCTAGCGGGAGCCACAATGAGCAGTTCTTC. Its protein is CASSQSSGSHNEQFF.

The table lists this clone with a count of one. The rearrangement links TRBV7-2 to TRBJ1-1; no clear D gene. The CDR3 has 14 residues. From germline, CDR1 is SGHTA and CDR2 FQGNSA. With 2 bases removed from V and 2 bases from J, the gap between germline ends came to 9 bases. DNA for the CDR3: TGTGCCAGCAGCTTACACGGAGGAAACACTGAAGCTTTCTTT. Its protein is CASSLHGGNTEAFF.

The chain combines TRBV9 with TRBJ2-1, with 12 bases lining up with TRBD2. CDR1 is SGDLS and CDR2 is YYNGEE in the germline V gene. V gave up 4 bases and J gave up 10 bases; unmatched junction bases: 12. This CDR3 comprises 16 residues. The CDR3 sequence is CASSPWTSGATLEQFF. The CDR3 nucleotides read TGTGCCAGCAGCCCCTGGACTAGCGGGGCAACTTTGGAGCAGTTCTTC.

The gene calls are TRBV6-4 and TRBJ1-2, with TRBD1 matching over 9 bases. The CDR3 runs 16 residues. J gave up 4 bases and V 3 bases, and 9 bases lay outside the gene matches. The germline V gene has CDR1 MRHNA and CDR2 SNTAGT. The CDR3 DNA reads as TGTGCCAGCAGTGAACGGACAGGGGACTCCATCTATGGCTACACCTTC. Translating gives CASSERTGDSIYGYTF.

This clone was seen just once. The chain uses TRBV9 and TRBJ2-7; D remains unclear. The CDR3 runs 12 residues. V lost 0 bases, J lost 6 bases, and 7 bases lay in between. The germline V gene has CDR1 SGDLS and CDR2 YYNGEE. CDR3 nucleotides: TGTGCCAGCAGCGTAGGACTTGGCGAGCAGTACTTC. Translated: CASSVGLGEQYF.

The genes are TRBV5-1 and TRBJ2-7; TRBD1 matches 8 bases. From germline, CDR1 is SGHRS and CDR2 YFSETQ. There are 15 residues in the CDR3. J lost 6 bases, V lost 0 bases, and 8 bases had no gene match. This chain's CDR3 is CASSLAVGTGGEQYF. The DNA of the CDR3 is TGCGCCAGCAGCTTGGCCGTCGGGACAGGCGGCGAGCAGTACTTC.

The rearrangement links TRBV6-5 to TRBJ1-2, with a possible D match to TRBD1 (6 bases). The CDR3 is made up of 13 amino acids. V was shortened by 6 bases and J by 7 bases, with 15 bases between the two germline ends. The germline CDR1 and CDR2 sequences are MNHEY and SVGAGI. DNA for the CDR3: TGTGCCAGCAGGCCCGGGGGGGCCGGTGGCTACACCTTC. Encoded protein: CASRPGGAGGYTF.

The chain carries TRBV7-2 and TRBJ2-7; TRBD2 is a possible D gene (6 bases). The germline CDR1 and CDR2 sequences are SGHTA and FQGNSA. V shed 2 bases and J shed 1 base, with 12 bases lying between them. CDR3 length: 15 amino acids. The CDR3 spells CASSLSPGSSYEQYF. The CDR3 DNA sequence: TGTGCCAGCAGCTTATCCCCCGGGAGTTCCTACGAGCAGTACTTC. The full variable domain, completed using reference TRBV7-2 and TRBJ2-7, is GAGVSQSPSNKVTEKGKDVELRCDPISGHTALYWYRQSLGQGLEFLIYFQGNSAPDKSGLPSDRFSAERTGGSVSTLTIQRTQQEDSAVYLCASSLSPGSSYEQYFGPGTRLTVT.

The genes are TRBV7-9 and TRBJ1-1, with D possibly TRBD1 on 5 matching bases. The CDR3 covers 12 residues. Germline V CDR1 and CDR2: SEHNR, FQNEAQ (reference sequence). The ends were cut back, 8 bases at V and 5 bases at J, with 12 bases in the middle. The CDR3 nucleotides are TGTGCCAGCCTCCTGGGGGGGACTGAAGCTTTCTTT. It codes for CASLLGGTEAFF.

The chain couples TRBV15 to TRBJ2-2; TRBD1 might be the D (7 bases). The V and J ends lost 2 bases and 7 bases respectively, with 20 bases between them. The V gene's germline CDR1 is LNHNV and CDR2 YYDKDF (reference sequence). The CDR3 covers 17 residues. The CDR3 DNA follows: TGTGCCACCAGCAGATCAAAAGGCAGGGGGGTACACGGGGAGCTGTTTTTT. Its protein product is CATSRSKGRGVHGELFF.

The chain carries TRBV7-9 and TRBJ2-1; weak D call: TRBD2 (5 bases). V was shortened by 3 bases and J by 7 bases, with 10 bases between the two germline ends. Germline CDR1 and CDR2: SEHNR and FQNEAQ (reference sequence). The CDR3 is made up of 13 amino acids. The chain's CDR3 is CASSLDGVNEQFF. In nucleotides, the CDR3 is TGTGCCAGCAGCTTGGACGGGGTGAATGAGCAGTTCTTC. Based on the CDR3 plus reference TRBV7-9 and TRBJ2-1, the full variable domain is DTGVSQNPRHKITKRGQNVTFRCDPISEHNRLYWYRQTLGQGPEFLTYFQNEAQLEKSRLLSDRFSAERPKGSFSTLEIQRTEQGDSAMYLCASSLDGVNEQFFGPGTRLTVL.

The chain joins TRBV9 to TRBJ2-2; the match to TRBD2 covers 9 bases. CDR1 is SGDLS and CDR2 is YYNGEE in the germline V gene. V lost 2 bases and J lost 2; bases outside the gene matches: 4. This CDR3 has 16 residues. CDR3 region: CASSVTSGGNTGELFF. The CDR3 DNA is TGTGCCAGCAGCGTGACTAGCGGAGGCAACACCGGGGAGCTGTTTTTT. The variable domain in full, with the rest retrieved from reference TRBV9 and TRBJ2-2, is DSGVTQTPKHLITATGQRVTLRCSPRSGDLSVYWYQQSLDQGLQFLIQYYNGEERAKGNILERFSAQQFPDLHSELNLSSLELGDSALYFCASSVTSGGNTGELFFGEGSRLTVL.

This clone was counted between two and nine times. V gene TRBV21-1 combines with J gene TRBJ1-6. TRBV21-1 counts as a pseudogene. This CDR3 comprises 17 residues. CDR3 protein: CASSTTGRALYNSPLHF. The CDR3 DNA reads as TGTGCCAGCAGCACTACAGGGAGGGCTCTCTATAATTCACCCCTCCACTTT.

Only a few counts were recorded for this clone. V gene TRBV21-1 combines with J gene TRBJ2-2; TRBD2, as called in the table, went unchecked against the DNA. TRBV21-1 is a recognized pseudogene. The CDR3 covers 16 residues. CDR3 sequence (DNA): TGTGCCAGCAGCCAAAAGGGGGAGGGCCAACACGGCGAGCTGTTTTTT. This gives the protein CASSQKGEGQHGELFF.

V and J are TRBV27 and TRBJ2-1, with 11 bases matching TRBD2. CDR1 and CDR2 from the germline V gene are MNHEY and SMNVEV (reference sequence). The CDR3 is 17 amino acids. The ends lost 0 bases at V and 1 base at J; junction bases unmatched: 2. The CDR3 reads CASSLSRLAGSYNEQFF. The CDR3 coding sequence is TGTGCCAGCAGTTTATCTCGACTAGCGGGATCCTACAATGAGCAGTTCTTC.

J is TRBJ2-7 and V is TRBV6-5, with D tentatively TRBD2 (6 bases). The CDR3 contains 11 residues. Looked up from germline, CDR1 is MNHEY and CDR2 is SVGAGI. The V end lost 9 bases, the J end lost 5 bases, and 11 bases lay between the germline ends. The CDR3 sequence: CASRDFHEQYF. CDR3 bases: TGTGCCAGTCGGGACTTCCACGAGCAGTACTTC.

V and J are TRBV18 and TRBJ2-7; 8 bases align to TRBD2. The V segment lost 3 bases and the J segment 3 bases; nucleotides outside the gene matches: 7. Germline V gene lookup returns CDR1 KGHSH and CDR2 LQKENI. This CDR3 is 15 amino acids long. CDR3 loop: CASSPGSGNFYEQYF. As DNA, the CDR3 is TGTGCCAGCTCACCGGGTAGCGGGAACTTCTACGAGCAGTACTTC.

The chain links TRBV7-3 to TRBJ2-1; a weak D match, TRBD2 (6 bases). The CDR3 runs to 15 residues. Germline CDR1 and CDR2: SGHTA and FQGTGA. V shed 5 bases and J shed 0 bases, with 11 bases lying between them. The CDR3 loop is CASSQRVSSYNEQFF. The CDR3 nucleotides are TGTGCCAGCAGCCAGCGGGTGAGCTCCTACAATGAGCAGTTCTTC.

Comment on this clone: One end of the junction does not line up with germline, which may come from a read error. The CDR3 DNA reads TGTGCCAGCAGCGTGACCGGGACTAGCGGGCAAGAGATCCAGTACTTC. Amino acid sequence: CASSVTGTSGQEIQYF. The chain has TRBV9 and TRBJ2-5; 12 bases match TRBD2. This CDR3 is 16 amino acids long. Looked up from germline, CDR1 is SGDLS and CDR2 is YYNGEE.

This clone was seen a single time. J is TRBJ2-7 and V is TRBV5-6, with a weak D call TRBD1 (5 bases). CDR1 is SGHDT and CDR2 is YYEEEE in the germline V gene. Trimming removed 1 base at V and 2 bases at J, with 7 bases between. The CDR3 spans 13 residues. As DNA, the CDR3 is TGTGCCAGCAGCTTGTCCAGGGCCTACGAGCAGTACTTC. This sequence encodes CASSLSRAYEQYF.